The present TCR beta chain was sequenced within a study of blood T cell repertoires in COVID-19. Study-level background: COVID-19 samples from acute and convalescent phases originated in the United States, Italy and Spain. T cells, B-cell-depleted T cells, or PBMCs provided the cDNA or gDNA that served as material.

In the original workflow: Amplification of reference gene primers provided the estimated nucleated cell counts. The table came from immunoSEQ multiplex PCR; TCRdb's copy has only in-frame clones and leaves some out. That table gives V, J and clone size, and the DNA gave D and trimming. The table lists 85,000 to 130,000 clones, more than 85% of them singletons, with approximately 5.5% in the top ten. Germline V lookup: CDR1 SGDLS, CDR2 YYNGEE. V was clipped by 0 bases and J by 5 bases; unmatched bases: 5. The CDR3 loop spans 15 amino acids. The sequencing input was peripheral blood. This chain links TRBV9 with TRBJ2-1; 7 bases align to TRBD2. The receptor comes from a human donor in a cohort sampled during active COVID-19. The CDR3 DNA follows: TGTGCCAGCAGCGTAGACGCGGGAGCGGACAATGAGCAGTTCTTC. Its protein is CASSVDAGADNEQFF.